The 17 T cell receptor beta chains in this list originate from one sample, sequenced in a study of human CD8 memory T cell subsets. Generation of TCR beta libraries used UMI-labeled 5' RACE. TCRdb reworked the 5' RACE reads into one entry per CDR3 protein, no DNA. Reported are about 4,300 distinct CDR3 sequences; the ten largest clones contain 30% to 40%. The sequenced sample was CD8+ T cells from PBMCs. The receptor set was obtained from a human donor in good health.

Its frequency marks this clonotype as medium-sized. CDR3 amino acids: CATSDRDINQETQYF. The chain couples TRBV24-1 to TRBJ2-5; TCRdb lists TRBD1, though no DNA is available to test this call. The CDR3 runs 15 residues. Germline V gives CDR1 KGHDR, CDR2 SFDVKD.

The V call is TRBV12-3 or TRBV12-4, the J call TRBJ2-1; TCRdb selects TRBD2, and the lack of DNA leaves this call unchecked. The CDR3 is 14 residues long. CDR3 loop: CASSLAGGYNEQFF.

The chain has TRBV28 and TRBJ2-5; TCRdb reports TRBD1, a call that lacks DNA to check it against. The CDR3 sequence is 16 residues long. Germline V gene sequence: CDR1 MDHEN, CDR2 SYDVKM. CDR3 sequence: CASSLAGSPWGETQYF. Complete variable domain (other parts from reference TRBV28 and TRBJ2-5): DVKVTQSSRYLVKRTGEKVFLECVQDMDHENMFWYRQDPGLGLRLIYFSYDVKMKEKGDIPEGYSVSREKKERFSLILESASTNQTSMYLCASSLAGSPWGETQYFGPGTRLLVL.

This CDR3 reads CASSDVGTIYF. This chain uses TRBV2 with TRBJ1-3. This CDR3 is built from 11 residues. CDR1 SNHLY and CDR2 FYNNEI come from the germline V gene.

The rearrangement links TRBV5-6 to TRBJ1-5. There are 14 residues in the CDR3. Germline CDR1 reads SGHDT; CDR2 reads YYEEEE. The CDR3: CASSLQGGYQPQHF. Drawing the rest from reference TRBV5-6 and TRBJ1-5, the complete variable domain is DAGVTQSPTHLIKTRGQQVTLRCSPKSGHDTVSWYQQALGQGPQFIFQYYEEEERQRGNFPDRFSGHQFPNYSSELNVNALLLGDSALYLCASSLQGGYQPQHFGDGTRLSIL.

V is TRBV4-2 and J is TRBJ2-7. There are 15 residues in the CDR3. Germline loops: CDR1 LGHNA, CDR2 YNFKEQ. The CDR3 loop is CASSQDSGSSYEQYF.

This clonotype is deemed medium-sized by its frequency. The gene calls are TRBV19 and TRBJ2-1; TCRdb's D call, TRBD2, is unchecked because there is no DNA. There are 15 residues in the CDR3. Looked up from germline, CDR1 is LNHDA and CDR2 is SQIVND (reference sequence). The CDR3 here is CASRLGLAGYNEQFF.

The gene calls are TRBV7-6 and TRBJ1-5; TCRdb indicates TRBD1, and absent DNA this call remains unverified. CDR1 is SGHVS, CDR2 FNYEAQ, per germline. The CDR3 is 15 residues long. The CDR3 sequence is CASSSRDRVGQPQHF.

Measured by frequency, this clonotype is medium-sized (0.01 to 0.1%). The rearrangement uses TRBV15 and TRBJ2-3; TCRdb designates TRBD1, a call that cannot be tested without DNA. CDR3 size: 16 residues. The V gene's germline CDR1 is LNHNV and CDR2 YYDKDF (reference sequence). CDR3 amino acids: CATSRDRGQGTDTQYF. The variable domain in full, completed from reference TRBV15 and TRBJ2-3, reads DAMVIQNPRYQVTQFGKPVTLSCSQTLNHNVMYWYQQKSSQAPKLLFHYYDKDFNNEADTPDNFQSRRPNTSFCFLDIRSPGLGDTAMYLCATSRDRGQGTDTQYFGPGTRLTVL.

The V gene is TRBV12-3 or TRBV12-4, the J gene TRBJ1-3. This CDR3 contains 12 residues. The CDR3 is CASSQGGNTIYF.

The J gene is TRBJ2-7, the V gene TRBV6-6; as DNA is missing, the TRBD1 call by TCRdb cannot be tested. CDR1 and CDR2 from the germline V gene are MNHNY and SVGAGI (reference sequence). This CDR3 has 12 amino acids. The CDR3 here is CASSLTGDEQYF.

This clonotype ranks as medium-sized in terms of frequency. The chain has TRBV12-3 or TRBV12-4 and TRBJ2-3. The CDR3 covers 14 residues. The CDR3 spells CASSLAGGIDTQYF.

The rearrangement links TRBV7-8 to TRBJ2-7. The CDR3 sequence is 13 residues long. Germline V gene sequence: CDR1 SGHVS, CDR2 FQNEAQ. CDR3 amino acids: CASSLPSGYEQYF.

The chain combines TRBV7-9 with TRBJ2-7; checking the TCRdb D call of TRBD2 is not possible without DNA. The germline gives CDR1 SEHNR, CDR2 FQNEAQ (reference sequence). There are 16 residues in the CDR3. CDR3 amino acids: CASSLLGTSASYEQYF. Complete variable domain (other parts from reference TRBV7-9 and TRBJ2-7): DTGVSQNPRHKITKRGQNVTFRCDPISEHNRLYWYRQTLGQGPEFLTYFQNEAQLEKSRLLSDRFSAERPKGSFSTLEIQRTEQGDSAMYLCASSLLGTSASYEQYFGPGTRLTVT.

The chain combines TRBV29-1 with TRBJ2-7. Germline V gene sequence: CDR1 SQVTM, CDR2 ANQGSEA. The CDR3 contains 12 residues. CDR3 loop: CSVEGHSYEQYF.

The chain carries TRBV7-8 and TRBJ1-2; the D call of TRBD1 rests on TCRdb alone, since no DNA is present to check it. CDR3 length equals 12 residues. Germline V lookup: CDR1 SGHVS, CDR2 FQNEAQ. CDR3 residues: CASSLGGYGYTF.

The chain couples TRBV4-1 to TRBJ1-2; the D call from TCRdb, TRBD1, cannot be confirmed without DNA. CDR1 and CDR2 (germline): MGHRA, YSYEKL. The CDR3 runs to 16 residues. The CDR3 spells CASSQDRGLSNYGYTF.